This TCR beta chain was recovered during a study of blood T cell repertoires in COVID-19. This CDR3 contains 11 residues. Germline V lookup: CDR1 SGHAT, CDR2 FQNNGV. V gave up 1 base and J gave up 7 bases, with 2 bases separating them. Method: immunoSEQ multiplex PCR; TCRdb's copy keeps in-frame clones and lacks some. The table records more than 150,000 clones, 80% to 90% of them present only once. Specimen: peripheral blood. The sequence was obtained from a woman aged 70-85 years with acute or convalescent COVID-19. The chain uses TRBV11-2 and TRBJ2-1, with D hard to call. This CDR3 reads CASSLANEQFF. CDR3 DNA sequence: TGTGCCAGCAGCTTAGCAAATGAGCAGTTCTTC.